The 20 T cell receptor beta chains in this list originate from one sample, sequenced in a study of regulatory T cells in long-lasting Graves disease. Regarding time point: persistent/refractory GD, antithyroid drugs over 5 years with positive TRAb. After RNA was extracted from PBMCs, the TCR library was made from it. To make TCR beta libraries, researchers used iRepertoire HTBI primers and Arm-PCR of CDR3 regions. TCRdb re-analysed the multiplex PCR reads in MiXCR, keeping a single row per CDR3 protein. In the table there are hundreds of thousands of distinct CDR3 sequences, around a fifth of which are singletons. The sequences come from peripheral blood mononuclear cells (PBMCs), collected when the disease was refractory, from a patient treated with antithyroid drugs. The receptors come from a female donor with Graves disease.

The chain recombines TRBV15 with TRBJ2-2, with D perhaps TRBD2 (6 bases). Germline V gene lookup returns CDR1 LNHNV and CDR2 YYDKDF (reference sequence). With 0 bases removed from V and 0 bases from J, the gap between germline ends came to 8 bases. This CDR3 is built from 16 residues. CDR3 amino acids: CATSREDYSNTGELFF. In nucleotides, the CDR3 is TGTGCCACCAGCAGAGAGGACTATTCGAACACCGGGGAGCTGTTTTTT.

This clonotype was seen ten or more times. The V call is TRBV9, the J call TRBJ1-2, with D maybe TRBD1 (5 bases). Trimming took off 0 bases at V and 1 base at J, with 16 bases between the two ends. The CDR3 spans 17 residues. The germline V gene encodes CDR1 SGDLS and CDR2 YYNGEE. CDR3 sequence (DNA): TGTGCCAGCAGCGTAGCCCAAGGGGCGGCTGATAACTATGGCTACACCTTC. As protein: CASSVAQGAADNYGYTF. The full variable domain, in which reference TRBV9 and TRBJ1-2 provide the parts outside the CDR3, is DSGVTQTPKHLITATGQRVTLRCSPRSGDLSVYWYQQSLDQGLQFLIQYYNGEERAKGNILERFSAQQFPDLHSELNLSSLELGDSALYFCASSVAQGAADNYGYTFGSGTRLTVV.

About this clonotype: Since a much larger clone is just one base distant, this may be a read error. The chain links TRBV24-1 to TRBJ1-2, with D maybe TRBD1 (5 bases). Per germline, CDR1 KGHDR and CDR2 SFDVKD. The V end lost 2 bases, the J end lost 4 bases, and 16 bases lay between the germline ends. The CDR3 totals 16 residues. The CDR3 region has the DNA TGTGCCACCAGTGATTCGAGCCGGGGCAGCTTCTATGGCTACACCTTC. This encodes CATSDSSRGSFYGYTF.

This clonotype has ten or more counts. The V gene is TRBV12-3 or TRBV12-4, the J gene TRBJ1-1, with D unclear. The ends were cut back, 5 bases at V and 3 bases at J, with 16 bases in the middle. The CDR3 loop spans 15 amino acids. CDR3 sequence (DNA): TGTGCCAGCAGTCCCACGACACCCAAGGACACTGAAGCTTTCTTT. This encodes CASSPTTPKDTEAFF.

The rearrangement links TRBV5-1 to TRBJ1-1; D gene unclear. V gave up 1 base and J gave up 3 bases, with 7 bases separating them. Germline values: CDR1 SGHRS, CDR2 YFSETQ. The CDR3 runs 13 residues. The DNA for the CDR3 is TGCGCCAGCAGCTTGTTGGACGACACTGAAGCTTTCTTT. This encodes CASSLLDDTEAFF.

This clonotype was seen at least ten times. J is TRBJ2-2 and V is TRBV28; TRBD2 aligns across 14 bases. The CDR3 has 20 residues. Looked up from germline, CDR1 is MDHEN and CDR2 is SYDVKM. V trimming: 5 bases; J trimming: 8 bases; junction bases outside the gene matches: 19. The CDR3 bases are TGTGCCAGCAGTCCCCGGACTAGCGGGGGGATGACAGGCCATTGGGGGGAGCTGTTTTTT. Translating it yields CASSPRTSGGMTGHWGELFF.

This clonotype was seen repeatedly, ten times or more. This chain links TRBV2 with TRBJ1-1; maybe TRBD1 (5 bases). Trimming removed 1 base from V and 9 bases from J, with 9 bases in between. This CDR3 contains 12 residues. Germline V gives CDR1 SNHLY, CDR2 FYNNEI. In nucleotides, the CDR3 is TGTGCCAGCAGTGAAGGGGCAGGGCAAGCTTTCTTT. It translates to CASSEGAGQAFF.

The CDR3 is CASSPGQGAGGEAFF. In nucleotides, the CDR3 is TGTGCCAGCAGCCCAGGACAGGGGGCCGGTGGTGAAGCTTTCTTT. This chain joins TRBV11-2 and TRBJ1-1, with 11 bases lining up with TRBD1. The CDR3 length is 15 residues. The ends lost 5 bases at V and 7 bases at J; junction bases unmatched: 9. CDR1 and CDR2 from the germline V gene are SGHAT and FQNNGV. The variable domain in full, with the rest retrieved from reference TRBV11-2 and TRBJ1-1, is EAGVAQSPRYKIIEKRQSVAFWCNPISGHATLYWYQQILGQGPKLLIQFQNNGVVDDSQLPKDRFSAERLKGVDSTLKIQPAKLEDSAVYLCASSPGQGAGGEAFFGQGTRLTVV.

This clonotype was observed a few times. The chain has TRBV7-8 and TRBJ1-5; perhaps TRBD1 as D (5 bases). This CDR3 is built from 13 residues. Trimming stripped 2 bases from V and 7 bases from J, with 9 bases between. Germline CDR1 and CDR2: SGHVS and FQNEAQ. The CDR3 reads CASSLLGVQPQHF. DNA of the CDR3: TGTGCCAGCAGCTTATTAGGGGTCCAGCCCCAGCATTTT.

This clonotype occurred many times. V and J are TRBV10-2 and TRBJ2-7; D is ambiguous. Per the germline V gene, CDR1 is WSHSY and CDR2 is SAAADI. The CDR3 extends over 16 amino acids. V gave up 0 bases and J gave up 6 bases, with 18 bases separating them. CDR3 nucleotides: TGCGCCAGCAGTGAGTCGAGTCGGCTAACCCTCGGCGAGCAGTACTTC. This codes for CASSESSRLTLGEQYF.

A few counts support this clonotype. A far more abundant clone sits one base away, making this likely a read error. V gene TRBV28 combines with J gene TRBJ2-1, with 7 positions matching TRBD1. The V and J ends lost 7 bases and 10 bases, in that order; junction bases with no gene match: 16. The CDR3 is made up of 15 amino acids. In germline, CDR1 is MDHEN, CDR2 SYDVKM. The CDR3 reads CASNHHRDSSYEQFF. The CDR3 region has the DNA TGTGCCAGCAACCATCACCGGGACAGTTCCTACGAGCAGTTCTTC.

Regarding this clonotype: A much larger clone differs from this one at a single base, so this may be a read error. This sequence joins TRBV6-1 and TRBJ1-2; D possibly corresponds to TRBD1 (6 bases). This CDR3 comprises 16 residues. Germline V gene data show CDR1 as MNHNS and CDR2 as SASEGT. V lost 4 bases to trimming and J lost 3 bases, with 18 bases between them. The CDR3 DNA reads as TGTGCCAGCAGTGTGGCAGGGGCCCGGGGTTACTATGGCTACACCTTC. This translates into CASSVAGARGYYGYTF.

For this clonotype: It is unclear where the CDR3 begins or ends on the DNA, so no DNA is shown, and the CDR3 is as TCRdb lists it. The rearrangement links TRBV12-3 or TRBV12-4 to TRBJ2-5; the listed D gene, TRBD1, was not tested against the DNA. The CDR3 is 15 amino acids in total, end residues counted. CDR3 region: CASSFGTGSQETKYF.

The rearrangement links TRBV24-1 to TRBJ1-2, with 8 nucleotides matching TRBD1. This CDR3 region has 17 residues. J was trimmed by 4 bases and V by 3 bases; bases with no gene match: 12. CDR1 is KGHDR and CDR2 is SFDVKD in the germline V gene. CDR3 nucleotide sequence: TGTGCCACCAGTGATCCCACTACACCGACAGGGGTCTATGGCTACACCTTC. Translating it yields CATSDPTTPTGVYGYTF.

This clonotype was observed a few times. The chain combines TRBV15 with TRBJ1-5; the D is unclear. CDR3 length equals 13 residues. Germline V gives CDR1 LNHNV, CDR2 YYDKDF (reference sequence). V was shortened by 5 bases and J by 7 bases, with 12 bases between the two germline ends. CDR3 sequence reads: CATSQEAMQPQHF. CDR3 nucleotide sequence: TGTGCCACCAGCCAGGAAGCTATGCAGCCCCAGCATTTT.

The chain uses TRBV7-2 and TRBJ2-5; TRBD2 matches at 7 bases. The CDR3 contains 13 residues. With 5 bases clipped from V and 6 bases from J, the junction kept 6 bases outside the gene matches. Germline assignment: CDR1 SGHTA and CDR2 FQGNSA. Here the CDR3 DNA reads TGTGCCAGCAGCGCCCGGGAGGCCAAGACCCAGTACTTC. As protein: CASSAREAKTQYF.

This clonotype has at least ten counts. This chain links TRBV6-1 with TRBJ2-7; 7 bases are a match to TRBD2. The length of the CDR3 is 16 residues. V shed 5 bases, J shed 1 base, and the junction held 11 bases outside the gene matches. The germline V gene has CDR1 MNHNS and CDR2 SASEGT. The CDR3 here is CASSPGLVKGSYEQYF. The CDR3 DNA reads TGTGCCAGCAGTCCCGGACTAGTAAAAGGATCCTACGAGCAGTACTTC.

Ten or more counts support this clonotype. This sequence joins TRBV6-2 or TRBV6-3 and TRBJ1-1; no reliable D call. This CDR3 comprises 16 residues. Germline V gene sequence: CDR1 MNHEY, CDR2 SVGEGT. The V end was cut by 0 bases, the J end by 5 bases, with 16 bases between. This CDR3 reads CASSYSRETMETEAFF. The CDR3 bases are TGTGCCAGCAGTTACTCAAGGGAAACAATGGAGACTGAAGCTTTCTTT.

This clonotype was seen many times. V usage is TRBV28 and J usage is TRBJ1-5; D is unresolved. Germline loops: CDR1 MDHEN, CDR2 SYDVKM. This CDR3 is 14 amino acids long. The V and J ends lost 5 bases and 1 base respectively, with 9 bases between them. In DNA, the CDR3 is TGTGCCAGCAGTGTCGGACGGAGCAATCAGCCCCAGCATTTT. Its translation is CASSVGRSNQPQHF.

A few counts support this clonotype. The chain is built from TRBV18 and TRBJ2-5; weak D call: TRBD1 (5 bases). Germline V gene sequence: CDR1 KGHSH, CDR2 LQKENI. The V gene lost 0 bases and the J gene lost 0 bases, with 8 bases spanning the gap. The CDR3 extends over 15 amino acids. CDR3 protein: CASSPPDKYQETQYF. The CDR3 coding sequence is TGTGCCAGCTCACCACCGGACAAGTACCAAGAGACCCAGTACTTC.